Below, 26 T cell receptor beta chains from the same sample are listed, as sequenced in a study of T-cell memory formation after mild COVID-19. TCRdb analysed the 5' RACE reads with MiXCR anew, one entry per CDR3 protein. The sample has some 50,000 distinct CDR3 sequences, 25% to 30% seen once. The sample consisted of PBMCs or a T cell subset sorted from them (not recorded which). The receptor source for this set is a man aged 18 to 35 who had mild COVID-19 (a few samples of this study predate the infection). Cell type and time point are not known.

This clonotype was seen ten or more times. The CDR3 DNA reads TGTGCCAGCAGCCCCGGACTAGCGGGGAACAATGAGCAGTTCTTC. Translating gives CASSPGLAGNNEQFF. The genes are TRBV7-2 and TRBJ2-1; 12 bases are a match to TRBD2. CDR1 is SGHTA and CDR2 is FQGNSA in the germline V gene. The V and J ends lost 5 bases and 5 bases, in that order; junction bases with no gene match: 4. This CDR3 has 15 residues.

The rearrangement links TRBV6-5 to TRBJ2-1; 12 positions match TRBD2. This CDR3 region has 17 residues. V was pared by 5 bases and J by 7 bases, with 12 bases of the junction left unmatched. Germline CDR1 MNHEY, CDR2 SVGAGI. In DNA form, the CDR3 reads TGTGCCAGCAGTCATCCCTCCTTGACTAGCGGGGGAAATGAGCAGTTCTTC. Translated: CASSHPSLTSGGNEQFF.

The V and J genes are TRBV29-1 and TRBJ1-5; possible D gene TRBD1, 5 bases. This CDR3 contains 13 residues. Germline-derived CDR1 and CDR2 are SQVTM and ANQGSEA. V lost 3 bases and J lost 7, with 13 bases in between. The CDR3 reads CSVEVRENQPQHF. The CDR3 nucleotides are TGCAGCGTTGAGGTCAGGGAGAACCAGCCCCAGCATTTT.

There are a few counts of this clonotype. The rearrangement links TRBV7-9 to TRBJ1-1; 9 bases align to TRBD1. Germline CDR1 reads SEHNR; CDR2 reads FQNEAQ (reference sequence). Trimming cost V 3 bases and J 6 bases; bases outside gene matches: 8. The CDR3 consists of 15 residues. The CDR3 nucleotides are TGTGCCAGCAGCTTGCCCGGGACAGGGTTCGCTGAAGCTTTCTTT. It specifies CASSLPGTGFAEAFF.

The chain carries TRBV7-2 and TRBJ2-3, with 12 bases fitting TRBD2. The V segment lost 1 base and the J segment 6 bases; nucleotides outside the gene matches: 5. The CDR3 is 16 amino acids. The germline V gene encodes CDR1 SGHTA and CDR2 FQGNSA. The CDR3: CASSLVASGGDDTQYF. The CDR3 DNA reads as TGTGCCAGCAGCTTAGTGGCTAGCGGGGGGGATGATACGCAGTATTTT.

This chain links TRBV7-3 with TRBJ2-1; maybe TRBD2 (6 bases). Germline V gene sequence: CDR1 SGHTA, CDR2 FQGTGA. There are 14 residues in the CDR3. V lost 4 bases to trimming and J lost 7 bases, with 14 bases between them. The CDR3 protein is CASSSAGLTNEQFF. The CDR3 DNA reads as TGTGCCAGCAGCTCGGCGGGACTTACAAATGAGCAGTTCTTC.

This chain links TRBV20-1 with TRBJ2-3; D may be TRBD1 (6 bases). This CDR3 has 14 residues. V shed 4 bases and J shed 1 base, with 12 bases lying between them. Per the germline V gene, CDR1 is DFQATT and CDR2 is SNEGSKA (reference sequence). This CDR3 is CSATTGLRTDTQYF. The CDR3 coding sequence is TGCAGTGCTACGACAGGACTTCGCACAGATACGCAGTATTTT.

This chain connects TRBV5-4 to TRBJ2-3; TRBD1 is a possible D gene (5 bases). CDR1 and CDR2 (germline): SGHNT, YYREEE (reference sequence). With 4 bases removed from V and 4 bases from J, the gap between germline ends came to 13 bases. The CDR3 extends over 14 amino acids. The CDR3 DNA reads as TGTGCCAGCAGCGTGGGGTGGGGCTCAGATACGCAGTATTTT. Translation: CASSVGWGSDTQYF.

CDR3 in DNA: TGTGCCACCGGACAGGGGGCCAACGAGCAGTACGTC. It specifies CATGQGANEQYV. V is TRBV6-1 and J is TRBJ2-7, with TRBD1 matching over 11 bases. Germline V gene sequence: CDR1 MNHNS, CDR2 SASEGT. CDR3 size: 12 residues. V shed 10 bases and J 5 bases; nucleotides not matched to a gene: 4.

The V and J genes are TRBV28 and TRBJ2-7, with 9 bases fitting TRBD2. The CDR3 sequence is 14 residues long. V lost 5 bases to trimming and J lost 2 bases; unmatched junction nucleotides: 4. CDR1 MDHEN and CDR2 SYDVKM come from the germline V gene. CDR3 nucleotides: TGTGCCAGCAGTCCGCTAGCGGGGACCTACGAGCAGTACGTC. Its protein is CASSPLAGTYEQYV.

This clonotype appeared many times. CDR3 nucleotide sequence: TGCGCCAGCAGCCGACGGGACAGTCAAAACACCGGGGAGCTGTTTTTT. Protein product: CASSRRDSQNTGELFF. V and J are TRBV4-3 and TRBJ2-2; 7 bases align to TRBD1. After removal of 4 bases from V and 2 bases from J, the junction contained 7 bases not matched to a gene. The CDR3 is 16 amino acids. Germline loops: CDR1 LGHNA, CDR2 YSLEER.

This clonotype appeared a few times. The V and J genes are TRBV29-1 and TRBJ2-3; no definite D call. V lost 4 bases and J lost 5, with 4 bases in between. The CDR3 spans 10 residues. Germline lookup yields CDR1 SQVTM and CDR2 ANQGSEA. CDR3 sequence (DNA): TGCAGCGTTGTTGTAGATACGCAGTATTTT. This gives the protein CSVVVDTQYF.

This clonotype was picked up a small number of times. The chain uses TRBV4-3 and TRBJ2-7; TRBD1 matches at 7 bases. This CDR3 has 15 amino acids. In germline, CDR1 is LGHNA, CDR2 YSLEER. V dropped 0 bases and J dropped 2; count of bases not matched to a gene: 4. CDR3 in DNA: TGCGCCAGCAGCCAAGAATACCAGGGGGCCTACGAGCAGTACTTC. This codes for CASSQEYQGAYEQYF.

This clonotype has just a few counts. The rearrangement uses TRBV4-3 and TRBJ2-6; no firm D call. Per germline, CDR1 LGHNA and CDR2 YSLEER. The CDR3 is 16 amino acids. Trimming cost V 0 bases and J 0 bases, with 6 bases left between them. The CDR3 DNA sequence: TGCGCCAGCAGCCAAGAGAGTAGCTCTGGGGCCAACGTCCTGACTTTC. Translated: CASSQESSSGANVLTF.

In this sample, this clonotype turned up many times. The rearrangement uses TRBV4-1 and TRBJ2-6; tentatively, D is TRBD1 (6 bases). Germline assignment: CDR1 MGHRA and CDR2 YSYEKL. Trimming shortened V by 0 bases and J by 3 bases, and 6 bases separated the two germline ends. The CDR3 extends over 15 amino acids. The CDR3 DNA follows: TGCGCCAGCAGCCAAGACAGGGGTGGGGCCAACGTCCTGACTTTC. Translation gives CASSQDRGGANVLTF.

The chain employs TRBV4-1 and TRBJ2-4, with 9 bases fitting TRBD2. V was pared by 4 bases and J by 1 base, with 5 bases of the junction left unmatched. The CDR3 is 16 residues long. CDR1 MGHRA and CDR2 YSYEKL come from the germline V gene. The CDR3 nucleotides read TGCGCCAGCAGCCCCGGGGCGGGGGGGGCCAAAAACATTCAGTACTTC. It codes for CASSPGAGGAKNIQYF.

This clonotype turned up a few times. The rearrangement uses TRBV4-3 and TRBJ2-7, with D perhaps given as TRBD1 or TRBD2 (5 bases each). The V gene lost 5 bases and the J gene lost 6 bases, with 17 bases spanning the gap. Germline assignment: CDR1 LGHNA and CDR2 YSLEER. This CDR3 contains 14 residues. The CDR3 is CASSSSPGASEQYF. CDR3 coding DNA: TGCGCCAGCAGCTCAAGCCCCGGGGCTTCCGAGCAGTACTTC.

This clonotype appeared a few times. This chain links TRBV5-1 with TRBJ1-2; unclear D gene. The length of the CDR3 is 16 residues. CDR1 SGHRS and CDR2 YFSETQ come from the germline V gene. Trimming took off 4 bases at V and 3 bases at J, with 19 bases between the two ends. The CDR3: CASSLRGDPADYGYTF. CDR3 nucleotide sequence: TGCGCCAGCAGCCTACGTGGAGACCCGGCGGACTATGGCTACACCTTC.

The J gene is TRBJ2-6, the V gene TRBV15; 13 bases are shared with TRBD2. Unmatched junction bases numbered 3, after V lost 5 bases and J lost 2 bases. This CDR3 has 17 residues. From germline, CDR1 is LNHNV and CDR2 YYDKDF (reference sequence). CDR3 region: CATSRGTSGAGANVLTF. The CDR3 DNA reads as TGTGCCACCAGCCGAGGGACTAGCGGGGCTGGGGCCAACGTCCTGACTTTC.

This clonotype turned up a few times. The rearrangement uses TRBV4-1 and TRBJ1-3, with D tentatively TRBD1 (5 bases). V was clipped by 1 base and J by 0 bases, with 7 bases between them. The CDR3 spans 15 residues. The germline V gene encodes CDR1 MGHRA and CDR2 YSYEKL. The CDR3 sequence is CASSQADSSGNTIYF. CDR3 nucleotide sequence: TGCGCCAGCAGCCAAGCAGACAGCTCTGGAAACACCATATATTTT.

The gene calls are TRBV5-1 and TRBJ2-2; a weak D match, TRBD2 (6 bases). With 4 bases removed from V and 1 base from J, the gap between germline ends came to 11 bases. The germline V gene encodes CDR1 SGHRS and CDR2 YFSETQ. This CDR3 has 15 amino acids. The CDR3 bases are TGCGCCAGCAGCCGCTGGGAGGTGAACACCGGGGAGCTGTTTTTT. Its translation is CASSRWEVNTGELFF.

The V and J genes are TRBV11-1 and TRBJ2-5; possibly TRBD2 for D (5 bases). The CDR3 has 15 residues. From germline, CDR1 is SGHAT and CDR2 FQDESV (reference sequence). The germline V and J ends were trimmed by 2 bases and 1 base, with 11 bases remaining between them. CDR3 region: CASSLWRAFQETQYF. DNA for the CDR3: TGTGCCAGCAGCTTATGGCGGGCCTTCCAAGAGACCCAGTACTTC.

The V gene is TRBV7-2, the J gene TRBJ2-3, with 10 bases lining up with TRBD2. V dropped 5 bases and J dropped 4; count of bases not matched to a gene: 9. Germline V gene data show CDR1 as SGHTA and CDR2 as FQGNSA. This CDR3 is built from 16 residues. CDR3 bases: TGTGCCAGCAGCCGAGCTAGCGGGGGAGGGGCAGATACGCAGTATTTT. It specifies CASSRASGGGADTQYF.

Ten or more counts support this clonotype. CDR3 amino acids: CASSLAIAGYEKLFF. The CDR3 DNA is TGTGCCAGCAGCTTAGCAATTGCAGGATATGAAAAACTGTTTTTT. This chain joins TRBV7-9 and TRBJ1-4; D is unclear. Trimming stripped 0 bases from V and 6 bases from J, with 11 bases between. Germline values: CDR1 SEHNR, CDR2 FQNEAQ (reference sequence). The CDR3 length is 15 residues.

This clonotype was counted between two and nine times. A junction boundary mismatches the germline segment, possibly from a read error. The chain uses TRBV4-2 and TRBJ2-3; TRBD2 is a possible D gene (5 bases). The germline V gene encodes CDR1 LGHNA and CDR2 YNFKEQ. The CDR3 covers 16 residues. The CDR3 protein is CASSQDLAHGTDTQYF. CDR3 coding DNA: TGCGCCAGCAGCCAGGATTTAGCGCATGGCACAGATACGCAGTATTTT.

This clonotype has at least ten counts. V usage is TRBV4-1 and J usage is TRBJ1-5, with D maybe TRBD1 (5 bases). Between the trimmed V and J ends, which lost 2 bases and 7 bases, there was a span of 18 bases. The CDR3 totals 16 residues. Germline V gives CDR1 MGHRA, CDR2 YSYEKL. The CDR3 region has the DNA TGCGCCAGCAGCCAACTCTGGGGGGAAGGTGGGCAGCCCCAGCATTTT. Amino acid sequence: CASSQLWGEGGQPQHF.